The 4 T cell receptor beta chains presented below share a single source sample, sequenced in a study of multiple sclerosis patients with progressive multifocal leukoencephalopathy. Time point given: about a year of natalizumab therapy. Sequencing was performed with immunoSEQ multiplex PCR; in TCRdb, only in-frame clones are kept and a portion is missing. The sample holds under 30,000 clones, nearly 90% seen once. The input for sequencing was PBMCs, taken from a patient treated with natalizumab. The receptors stem from a human donor with multiple sclerosis.

The chain recombines TRBV19 with TRBJ1-2; 7 nucleotides match TRBD1. This CDR3 is built from 13 residues. Losses at the gene ends were 5 bases for V and 7 bases for J; bases not matched to a gene: 7. Germline CDR1 reads LNHDA; CDR2 reads SQIVND (reference sequence). The DNA of the CDR3 is TGTGCCAGTAGTTCCGACAGGGTGAGTGGCTACACCTTC. Protein product: CASSSDRVSGYTF.

The V gene is TRBV28, the J gene TRBJ1-1; D may be TRBD1 (6 bases). The germline V gene encodes CDR1 MDHEN and CDR2 SYDVKM. CDR3 length equals 15 residues. Trimming left V 1 base short and J 1 base short, with 10 bases between. The DNA for the CDR3 is TGTGCCAGCAGTTTATCTCGAGGGGGGAACACTGAAGCTTTCTTT. It specifies CASSLSRGGNTEAFF.

The chain is built from TRBV7-9 and TRBJ2-3, with 7 positions matching TRBD1. In germline, CDR1 is SEHNR, CDR2 FQNEAQ (reference sequence). The CDR3 has 12 amino acids. V trimming: 6 bases; J trimming: 6 bases; junction bases outside the gene matches: 3. The CDR3 spells CASSRTGDTQYF. The CDR3 nucleotides read TGTGCCAGCAGTCGGACAGGTGATACGCAGTATTTT.

The genes are TRBV7-8 and TRBJ2-3; D is unclear. Germline CDR1 is SGHVS and CDR2 is FQNEAQ. V gave up 5 bases and J gave up 6 bases, with 9 bases separating them. The CDR3 length is 12 residues. The CDR3 DNA follows: TGTGCCAGCAGCCTTTATCCGGATACGCAGTATTTT. Amino acid sequence: CASSLYPDTQYF.